This passage covers 30 T cell receptor beta chains from one sample sequenced in a study of shared clonotypes between healthy human individuals (dated by TCRdb to about 2020). Libraries came from the immunoSEQ multiplex PCR assay. The immuneACCESS repertoire file appears here via TCRdb, limited to in-frame rearrangements. These files lack a portion of the clones; in checked studies, under half of the deficit traces to unresolved V genes, and the cause of the others is not known. Counted in this sample were hundreds of thousands of clones; nearly 95% of them appeared once. Jointly, the top ten make up 24% of the sample. CD8 naive samples were CD45RO-negative cells positively selected for CCR7, giving a CD45RA+CCR7+ population that excluded TemRA cells. Material for sequencing was naive CD8+ T cells sorted from blood. The sample's cell subset or site label, in plain terms: CD45RA+CCR7+. These TCRs come from a man aged 25-45 years in good health.

The rearrangement uses TRBV15 and TRBJ2-3; 7 positions agree with TRBD2. Germline values: CDR1 LNHNV, CDR2 YYDKDF (reference sequence). The CDR3 spans 16 residues. Trimming removed 1 base from V and 2 bases from J; junction bases left unmatched: 6. CDR3 DNA: TGTGCCACCAGCAGAGCCTCCGGGAGGTCCACAGATACGCAGTATTTT. It codes for CATSRASGRSTDTQYF.

The rearrangement uses TRBV4-1 and TRBJ2-2; possible D gene TRBD2, 5 bases. Trimming stripped 4 bases from V and 4 bases from J, with 13 bases between. Germline CDR1 MGHRA, CDR2 YSYEKL. The CDR3 has 15 amino acids. As DNA, the CDR3 is TGCGCCAGCAGCCCCCTTGGAGCGGTCACCGGGGAGCTGTTTTTT. Translating gives CASSPLGAVTGELFF.

The DNA of the CDR3 is TGTGCCAGCAGTCGCGCCCTTACCTCGGCCCAAGAGACCCAGTACTTC. Amino acid sequence: CASSRALTSAQETQYF. V is TRBV28 and J is TRBJ2-5; D unresolved. Germline lookup yields CDR1 MDHEN and CDR2 SYDVKM. V lost 5 bases and J 1 base, leaving 17 bases between the germline ends. The CDR3 contains 16 residues.

This chain joins TRBV18 and TRBJ1-1; TRBD1 might be the D (5 bases). Germline V gene lookup returns CDR1 KGHSH and CDR2 LQKENI. Trimming stripped 2 bases from V and 0 bases from J, with 13 bases between. The CDR3 contains 16 residues. The CDR3 loop reads CASSPGAAEVNTEAFF. CDR3 DNA sequence: TGTGCCAGCTCACCAGGGGCGGCAGAAGTGAACACTGAAGCTTTCTTT.

The chain recombines TRBV21-1 with TRBJ2-7. TRBV21-1 is a known pseudogene. The CDR3 length is 14 residues. CDR3 sequence reads: CASSRRDGSYEQYF. In DNA, the CDR3 is TGTGCCAGCAGCCGCCGGGACGGTTCCTACGAGCAGTACTTC.

The CDR3 sequence is CASSVGGTGQGTEAFF. CDR3 nucleotide sequence: TGTGCCAGCAGCGTTGGGGGAACAGGGCAGGGGACTGAAGCTTTCTTT. V gene TRBV7-9 combines with J gene TRBJ1-1; D perhaps matches TRBD1 (6 bases). The V and J ends lost 5 bases and 5 bases respectively, with 21 bases between them. This CDR3 is 16 amino acids long. CDR1 SEHNR and CDR2 FQNEAQ come from the germline V gene (reference sequence).

This chain uses TRBV6-6 with TRBJ2-7, with D perhaps TRBD2 (5 bases). CDR1 is MNHNY, CDR2 SVGAGI, per germline (reference sequence). V gave up 7 bases and J gave up 0 bases, with 10 bases separating them. This CDR3 has 13 amino acids. CDR3 protein: CASIREGSYEQYF. In nucleotides, the CDR3 is TGTGCCAGCATTCGGGAAGGCTCCTACGAGCAGTACTTC.

The chain is built from TRBV19 and TRBJ2-1; 9 bases line up with TRBD2. The CDR3 runs 17 residues. Germline CDR1 reads LNHDA; CDR2 reads SQIVND (reference sequence). V shed 9 bases, J shed 3 bases, and the junction held 15 bases outside the gene matches. This chain's CDR3 is CASKNLLAGDNYNEQFF. As DNA, the CDR3 is TGTGCCAGCAAAAATTTATTAGCGGGAGATAACTACAATGAGCAGTTCTTC.

The chain couples TRBV5-1 to TRBJ2-5, with 8 bases matching TRBD1. The CDR3 covers 16 residues. Germline CDR1 is SGHRS and CDR2 is YFSETQ. V trimming: 2 bases; J trimming: 1 base; junction bases outside the gene matches: 7. The CDR3, as DNA: TGCGCCAGCAGCTTTATCTTAGACAGGGGCCAAGAGACCCAGTACTTC. This sequence encodes CASSFILDRGQETQYF.

This clone was detected a few times. This chain uses TRBV19 with TRBJ1-4; D is ambiguous. Germline CDR1 is LNHDA and CDR2 is SQIVND (reference sequence). The length of the CDR3 is 12 residues. The V gene lost 4 bases and the J gene lost 11 bases, with 11 bases spanning the gap. The CDR3 sequence: CASSRGGIKLFF. CDR3 sequence (DNA): TGTGCCAGTAGTAGAGGCGGCATTAAACTGTTTTTT. The full variable domain, with the rest looked up from reference TRBV19 and TRBJ1-4, is DGGITQSPKYLFRKEGQNVTLSCEQNLNHDAMYWYRQDPGQGLRLIYYSQIVNDFQKGDIAEGYSVSREKKESFPLTVTSAQKNPTAFYLCASSRGGIKLFFGSGTQLSVL.

The chain uses TRBV9 and TRBJ2-3; D call uncertain. The ends were cut back, 6 bases at V and 0 bases at J, with 11 bases in the middle. The CDR3 is 14 amino acids. Germline values: CDR1 SGDLS, CDR2 YYNGEE. CDR3: CASTLGPSTDTQYF. CDR3 nucleotide sequence: TGTGCCAGCACCCTAGGACCTAGCACAGATACGCAGTATTTT.

This clone was seen more than once but under ten times. Other DNA sequences within the sample encode an identical CDR3. This chain joins TRBV10-3 and TRBJ2-7; weak D call: TRBD1 (5 bases). V gave up 3 bases and J gave up 3 bases, with 6 bases separating them. The CDR3 is 12 residues long. Germline V CDR1 and CDR2: ENHRY, SYGVKD. CDR3 in DNA: TGTGCCATCAGTGACAGGGACTACGAGCAGTACTTC. This gives the protein CAISDRDYEQYF.

This chain joins TRBV5-1 and TRBJ2-7; possible D gene TRBD1, 5 bases. The CDR3 runs 15 residues. Germline CDR1 is SGHRS and CDR2 is YFSETQ. The V and J ends lost 0 bases and 0 bases respectively, with 10 bases between them. CDR3 sequence reads: CASSLEGAISYEQYF. The CDR3 DNA sequence: TGCGCCAGCAGCTTGGAAGGGGCGATCTCCTACGAGCAGTACTTC.

The rearrangement joins TRBV11-2 to TRBJ2-7; D may be TRBD1 or TRBD2 (5 bases each). The CDR3 spans 15 residues. The V end was cut by 4 bases, the J end by 0 bases, with 13 bases between. Germline V lookup: CDR1 SGHAT, CDR2 FQNNGV. CDR3 region: CASSSQTEGSYEQYF. The CDR3 DNA reads TGTGCCAGCAGCTCCCAGACAGAGGGCTCCTACGAGCAGTACTTC.

The chain employs TRBV6-5 and TRBJ2-1, with D perhaps matching TRBD1 (5 bases). CDR3 length: 14 amino acids. CDR1 and CDR2 (germline): MNHEY, SVGAGI. Trimming stripped 6 bases from V and 2 bases from J, with 11 bases between. The CDR3 sequence is CASSQGTAYNEQFF. For the CDR3, the DNA is TGTGCCAGCAGCCAGGGAACCGCCTACAATGAGCAGTTCTTC.

The J gene is TRBJ2-5, the V gene TRBV7-9; 8 bases line up with TRBD1. The CDR3 sequence is 16 residues long. The trim removed 2 bases at V and 5 bases at J, leaving 10 bases unmatched. Germline values: CDR1 SEHNR, CDR2 FQNEAQ (reference sequence). The CDR3 DNA is TGTGCCAGCAGCTTACCGGACAGGGCGGGCAAGGAGACCCAGTACTTC. It encodes CASSLPDRAGKETQYF.

V gene TRBV13 combines with J gene TRBJ2-4; 8 positions match TRBD1. The CDR3 consists of 14 residues. With 2 bases clipped from V and 6 bases from J, the junction kept 3 bases outside the gene matches. Germline CDR1 is PRHDT and CDR2 is FYEKMQ (reference sequence). The CDR3 loop is CASSLQGAGNIQYF. CDR3 DNA: TGTGCCAGCAGCTTACAGGGGGCGGGAAACATTCAGTACTTC.

The CDR3 region is CASSFVGLPGHEQFF. DNA for the CDR3: TGTGCCAGCAGCTTTGTGGGACTACCAGGCCATGAGCAGTTCTTC. The J gene is TRBJ2-1, the V gene TRBV11-2; 7 nucleotides match TRBD2. The CDR3 is made up of 15 amino acids. Trimming removed 3 bases from V and 8 bases from J; junction bases left unmatched: 10. Germline values: CDR1 SGHAT, CDR2 FQNNGV.

CDR3 loop: CASSLDGADYEQYF. DNA for the CDR3: TGTGCCAGCAGCTTAGATGGGGCTGACTACGAGCAGTACTTC. V is TRBV7-9 and J is TRBJ2-7, with D possibly matching TRBD1 (5 bases). The length of the CDR3 is 14 residues. Germline V gene sequence: CDR1 SEHNR, CDR2 FQNEAQ (reference sequence). The germline V and J ends were trimmed by 1 base and 3 bases, with 10 bases remaining between them.

The chain carries TRBV9 and TRBJ2-1, with D maybe TRBD2 (6 bases). This CDR3 has 15 amino acids. Per germline, CDR1 SGDLS and CDR2 YYNGEE. V lost 2 bases to trimming and J lost 9 bases, with 18 bases between them. CDR3 sequence (DNA): TGTGCCAGCAGCGTCAGCACTAGCCCCCACAGTGAGCAGTTCTTC. This sequence encodes CASSVSTSPHSEQFF.

CDR3 sequence (DNA): TGTGCCACCAGCAGAGATTTACGGACTAGCGCTGGCAATGAGCAGTTCTTC. Amino acids: CATSRDLRTSAGNEQFF. The chain combines TRBV15 with TRBJ2-1; TRBD2 matches 9 bases. Germline V gene sequence: CDR1 LNHNV, CDR2 YYDKDF (reference sequence). This CDR3 has 17 residues. V shed 0 bases and J 6 bases; nucleotides not matched to a gene: 9.

The V call is TRBV13, the J call TRBJ2-5; D unclear. V was trimmed by 3 bases and J by 1 base, leaving 6 bases between them. The CDR3 length is 13 residues. Germline V gene data show CDR1 as PRHDT and CDR2 as FYEKMQ (reference sequence). CDR3 DNA sequence: TGTGCCAGCAGCTTTATCGGCCAAGAGACCCAGTACTTC. As protein: CASSFIGQETQYF.

V is TRBV7-9 and J is TRBJ1-4; no firm D call. V was trimmed by 5 bases and J by 0 bases, leaving 10 bases between them. The CDR3 is made up of 15 amino acids. Looked up from germline, CDR1 is SEHNR and CDR2 is FQNEAQ (reference sequence). In DNA form, the CDR3 reads TGTGCCAGCAGCGCCTCGGTTGCAACTAATGAAAAACTGTTTTTT. Translation gives CASSASVATNEKLFF.

The rearrangement joins TRBV6-1 to TRBJ2-7; a weak D match, TRBD1 (5 bases). V was shortened by 8 bases and J by 5 bases, with 13 bases between the two germline ends. The CDR3 length is 12 residues. Germline V gene lookup returns CDR1 MNHNS and CDR2 SASEGT. The CDR3 nucleotides are TGTGCCAGCGGTCAGGGTTTTGACGAGCAGTACTTC. Encoded protein: CASGQGFDEQYF.

As concerns this clone: At the DNA level, this CDR3 is encoded by other sequences in the same sample as well. The genes are TRBV4-3 and TRBJ2-7; D not resolved. Trimming took off 0 bases at V and 2 bases at J, with 11 bases between the two ends. From germline, CDR1 is LGHNA and CDR2 YSLEER. The CDR3 is 15 residues long. The CDR3 here is CASSQDLGGTYEQYF. DNA of the CDR3: TGCGCCAGCAGCCAAGATCTCGGTGGTACCTACGAGCAGTACTTC.

This chain's CDR3 is CASSARANGYTF. The CDR3 coding sequence is TGTGCCAGCAGCGCCAGGGCGAATGGCTACACCTTC. J is TRBJ1-2 and V is TRBV9; D is perhaps TRBD1 (5 bases). The germline V gene has CDR1 SGDLS and CDR2 YYNGEE. This CDR3 is built from 12 residues. Trimming shortened V by 3 bases and J by 6 bases, and 9 bases separated the two germline ends.

V and J are TRBV11-2 and TRBJ1-2; tentatively, D is TRBD1 (6 bases). The CDR3 spans 17 residues. The V end was cut by 5 bases, the J end by 4 bases, with 23 bases between. Germline CDR1 reads SGHAT; CDR2 reads FQNNGV. CDR3 in DNA: TGTGCCAGCAGCCTACTCGGGGGGCTAAATTCCATCTATGGCTACACCTTC. It translates to CASSLLGGLNSIYGYTF.

This clone was observed once. The J gene is TRBJ2-1, the V gene TRBV7-9; perhaps TRBD2 as D (5 bases). The length of the CDR3 is 14 residues. The germline V gene has CDR1 SEHNR and CDR2 FQNEAQ (reference sequence). V was trimmed by 1 base and J by 4 bases, leaving 8 bases between them. As DNA, the CDR3 is TGTGCCAGCAGCTTAGGACTAACATACAATGAGCAGTTCTTC. It translates to CASSLGLTYNEQFF.

The chain employs TRBV7-9 and TRBJ2-7; weak D call: TRBD2 (6 bases). Germline V gene data show CDR1 as SEHNR and CDR2 as FQNEAQ (reference sequence). There are 13 residues in the CDR3. Trimming took 3 bases from V and 7 from J, leaving 13 bases between them. DNA for the CDR3: TGTGCCAGCAGCTTTCGGGGGTCCTGGGAGCAGTACTTC. Amino acids: CASSFRGSWEQYF. Complete variable domain (other parts from reference TRBV7-9 and TRBJ2-7): DTGVSQNPRHKITKRGQNVTFRCDPISEHNRLYWYRQTLGQGPEFLTYFQNEAQLEKSRLLSDRFSAERPKGSFSTLEIQRTEQGDSAMYLCASSFRGSWEQYFGPGTRLTVT.

V gene TRBV28 combines with J gene TRBJ2-7, with 7 bases that match TRBD2. This CDR3 has 15 amino acids. V was clipped by 5 bases and J by 5 bases; unmatched bases: 12. The germline V gene has CDR1 MDHEN and CDR2 SYDVKM. In nucleotides, the CDR3 is TGTGCCAGCAGTATTGGGGGGGTCGCAACCCACGAGCAGTACTTC. Translating gives CASSIGGVATHEQYF. Supplemented by reference TRBV28 and TRBJ2-7, the full variable domain reads DVKVTQSSRYLVKRTGEKVFLECVQDMDHENMFWYRQDPGLGLRLIYFSYDVKMKEKGDIPEGYSVSREKKERFSLILESASTNQTSMYLCASSIGGVATHEQYFGPGTRLTVT.